These T cell receptor beta chains were read from a single sample in a study of shared clonotypes between healthy human individuals. Profiling relied on immunoSEQ multiplex PCR, and the TCRdb table lists in-frame clones only, not all of them. The sample carries some 2,100,000 clones, about 93% recorded once. Input material: naive CD8+ T cells from PBMCs. Receptor source: a man younger than 30 in good health. Some clones in this sample may be carry-over from other donors' samples. CDR3s include the opening cysteine and the closing phenylalanine or tryptophan. A D gene is named only where the DNA matches it firmly. Clone size is not always given. Where it is, it says once, few, many or a class for expanded clones.

abundance | len | j_gene | d_gene | v_gene | CDR3nt | CDR3aa
once | 14 | TRBJ2-7 | TRBD2 | TRBV19 | TGTGCCAGTAGTATAACCATAGCGGGAAGCGAGCAGTACTTC | CASSITIAGSEQYF
- | 15 | TRBJ2-7 | - | TRBV21-1 | TGTGCCAGCAGCACGGGACTAGCGGGACCCTACGAGCAGTACTTC | CASSTGLAGPYEQYF
- | 16 | TRBJ1-1 | - | TRBV27 | TGTGCCAGCAGTTTATTCCGCGCGACCATGAACACTGAAGCTTTCTTT | CASSLFRATMNTEAFF
- | 14 | TRBJ2-2 | TRBD1 | TRBV2 | TGTGCCAGCCGGGACAGCCTGAACACCGGGGAGCTGTTTTTT | CASRDSLNTGELFF
- | 18 | TRBJ2-4 | TRBD1 | TRBV2 | TGTGCCAGCAGTCCCCGGGACAGGGACTATATAGCCAAAAACATTCAGTACTTC | CASSPRDRDYIAKNIQYF
- | 17 | TRBJ2-7 | - | TRBV4-1 | TGCGCCAGCAGCCAAGTTGCTGTCACTAGTCGCGAATACGAGCAGTACTTC | CASSQVAVTSREYEQYF
- | 13 | TRBJ1-1 | - | TRBV13 | TGTGCCAGCAGCGACGCCGCCAACACTGAAGCTTTCTTT | CASSDAANTEAFF
- | 16 | TRBJ1-1 | - | TRBV29-1 | TGCAGCGTTATACTGACTGTTACCACCATCGGCCAGGGAGCTTTCTTT | CSVILTVTTIGQGAFF
- | 13 | TRBJ2-7 | TRBD1 | TRBV11-2 | TGTGCCAGCAGCTTCGGGACAGGATACGAGCAGTACTTC | CASSFGTGYEQYF
- | 14 | TRBJ1-1 | - | TRBV6-6 | TGTGCCAGCAGTCCCCGGGACAAGAACACTGAAGCTTTCTTT | CASSPRDKNTEAFF
once | 14 | TRBJ1-1 | - | TRBV12-5 | TGTGCTAGTGGTTTGCCGTTAATGAACACTGAAGCTTTCTTT | CASGLPLMNTEAFF
- | 15 | TRBJ2-7 | TRBD1 | TRBV7-9 | TGTGCCAGCAGCCCGGACAAGACAGGGGAGAACGAGCAGTACTTC | CASSPDKTGENEQYF
- | 15 | TRBJ2-1 | - | TRBV11-3 | TGTGCCAGCAGCTTATGGGAGTCCTCCTACAATGAGCAGTTCTTC | CASSLWESSYNEQFF
- | 15 | TRBJ2-7 | TRBD2 | TRBV28 | TGTGCCAGCAGGTTCAGTAGCGGGATAGCCTACGAGCAGTACTTC | CASRFSSGIAYEQYF
- | 15 | TRBJ1-1 | - | TRBV7-2 | TGTGCCAGCAGCCCCCCCGGGGCTTTAAGGGCTGAAGCTTTCTTT | CASSPPGALRAEAFF
- | 15 | TRBJ2-1 | TRBD2 | TRBV27 | TGTGCCAGCAGTTTACTGGGACTAGCAATCAATGAGCAGTTCTTC | CASSLLGLAINEQFF
- | 14 | TRBJ1-2 | TRBD1 | TRBV9 | TGTGCCAGCAGCGTAGGTCACAGGGGCTATGGCTACACCTTC | CASSVGHRGYGYTF
- | 20 | TRBJ2-1 | TRBD2 | TRBV5-1 | TGCGCCAGCAGCTTCCCCCCCGGACTAGCGGGAGGGTACTCCTACAATGAGCAGTTCTTC | CASSFPPGLAGGYSYNEQFF
- | 16 | TRBJ2-7 | TRBD2 | TRBV7-9 | TGTGCCAGCGGCCACCCCCGAGCGGGGAGCTCCTACGAGCAGTACTTC | CASGHPRAGSSYEQYF
- | 16 | TRBJ2-3 | TRBD1 | TRBV11-2 | TGTGCCAGCAGAGGGGCGGACAGGGGGATAAAAGATACGCAGTATTTT | CASRGADRGIKDTQYF
- | 15 | TRBJ2-3 | - | TRBV4-3 | TGCGCCAGCAGCCAAGCGGGGAGGTTGGGAGATACGCAGTATTTT | CASSQAGRLGDTQYF
- | 14 | TRBJ2-1 | TRBD2 | TRBV19 | TGTGCCAGTAGTGGGGCGGGAGCATACAATGAGCAGTTCTTC | CASSGAGAYNEQFF
once | 15 | TRBJ2-7 | - | TRBV7-8 | TGTGCCAGCAGCTTAGAACCGTACGCAGGCTACGAGCAGTACTTC | CASSLEPYAGYEQYF
- | 14 | TRBJ1-1 | - | TRBV27 | TGTGCCAGCAGTTTCCTTCAGGGTAACACTGAAGCTTTCTTT | CASSFLQGNTEAFF
few | 14 | TRBJ1-1 | - | TRBV18 | TGTGCCAGCTCACCACTAGGACTCAACACTGAAGCTTTCTTT | CASSPLGLNTEAFF
- | 14 | TRBJ2-5 | - | TRBV19 | TGTGCCAGTAGCGGCCACCAAGACCAAGAGACCCAGTACTTC | CASSGHQDQETQYF
- | 15 | TRBJ2-7 | - | TRBV21-1 | TGTGCCAGCAGCATAGAGACAGGGGGCCTCTACGAGCAGTACTTC | CASSIETGGLYEQYF
- | 16 | TRBJ2-1 | TRBD2 | TRBV27 | TGTGCCAGCAGTTTCCCGGGACTAGCGGGACACAATGAGCAGTTCTTC | CASSFPGLAGHNEQFF
- | 14 | TRBJ1-3 | - | TRBV4-3 | TGCGCCAGCAGCCAAGTTTCATCCGGAAACACCATATATTTT | CASSQVSSGNTIYF
- | 13 | TRBJ1-1 | - | TRBV9 | TGTGCCAGCAGCGTGGGGGGTGACACTGAAGCTTTCTTT | CASSVGGDTEAFF
- | 15 | TRBJ2-3 | TRBD2 | TRBV7-2 | TGTGCCAGCAGCTTAAGAGCGGGAGGGCCGGATACGCAGTATTTT | CASSLRAGGPDTQYF
- | 17 | TRBJ1-5 | - | TRBV19 | TGTGCCAGTAGTAACGTTAACGGGCCAGATCCAAATCAGCCCCAGCATTTT | CASSNVNGPDPNQPQHF
- | 17 | TRBJ1-1 | - | TRBV4-1 | TGCGCCAGCAGCCAAGTGCACGTAGCGGGCATGAACACTGAAGCTTTCTTT | CASSQVHVAGMNTEAFF
- | 13 | TRBJ2-3 | - | TRBV5-6 | TGTGCCAGCAGCTTGTCAGCGGTGGGTACGCAGTATTTT | CASSLSAVGTQYF
- | 13 | TRBJ2-7 | - | TRBV9 | TGTGCCAGCAGCCGGAGGGGGCTAGAGGAGCAGTACTTC | CASSRRGLEEQYF
- | 17 | TRBJ1-1 | - | TRBV4-3 | TGCGCCAGCAGCCAAGATGGTTGGGGCGGGGAGAACACTGAAGCTTTCTTT | CASSQDGWGGENTEAFF
- | 14 | TRBJ2-1 | - | TRBV27 | TGTGCCAGCAGAGACCCAAGCGCCTACAATGAGCAGTTCTTC | CASRDPSAYNEQFF
- | 15 | TRBJ2-7 | - | TRBV4-1 | TGCGCCAGCAGCCCTTCGGGACTGACCTCCTACGAGCAGTACTTC | CASSPSGLTSYEQYF
- | 16 | TRBJ2-7 | - | TRBV27 | TGTGCCAGCAGTAAACGGACCGATCTAAGACCCTACGAGCAGTACTTC | CASSKRTDLRPYEQYF
- | 15 | TRBJ1-5 | - | TRBV27 | TGTGCCAGCAGTTTAATGTTCAGGGCCGGTCAGCCCCAGCATTTT | CASSLMFRAGQPQHF
- | 17 | TRBJ2-1 | - | TRBV4-3 | TGCGCCAGCAGCCAAGACGAATTTACCGGGCGGAACAATGAGCAGTTCTTC | CASSQDEFTGRNNEQFF
once | 16 | TRBJ2-5 | TRBD1 | TRBV27 | TGTGCCAGCACACAGGGGCTTGGCCAAATACAAGAGACCCAGTACTTC | CASTQGLGQIQETQYF
- | 16 | TRBJ2-1 | TRBD1 | TRBV11-2 | TGTGCCAGCAGCTTATGGACAGGGAGAACGTACAATGAGCAGTTCTTC | CASSLWTGRTYNEQFF
- | 15 | TRBJ1-2 | - | TRBV6-1 | TGTGCCAGCAGTGAAGCCTCCAGGGCTAAGCGTGGCTACACCTTC | CASSEASRAKRGYTF